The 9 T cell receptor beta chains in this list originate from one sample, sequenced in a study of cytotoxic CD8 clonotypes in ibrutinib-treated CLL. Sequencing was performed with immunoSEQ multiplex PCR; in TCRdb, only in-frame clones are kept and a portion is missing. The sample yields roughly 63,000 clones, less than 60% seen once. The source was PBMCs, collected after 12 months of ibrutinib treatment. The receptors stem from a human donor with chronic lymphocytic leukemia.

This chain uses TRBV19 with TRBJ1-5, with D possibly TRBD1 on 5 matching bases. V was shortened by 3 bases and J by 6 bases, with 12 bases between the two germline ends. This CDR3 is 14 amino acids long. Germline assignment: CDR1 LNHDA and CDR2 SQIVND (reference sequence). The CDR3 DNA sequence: TGTGCCAGTAGTATCAGGGAAGCTGGTCAGCCCCAGCATTTT. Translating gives CASSIREAGQPQHF.

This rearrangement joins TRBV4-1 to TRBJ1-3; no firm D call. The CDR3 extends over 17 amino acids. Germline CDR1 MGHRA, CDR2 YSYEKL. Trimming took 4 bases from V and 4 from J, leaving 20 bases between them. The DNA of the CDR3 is TGCGCCAGCAGCCCCCAAGGGCGGGCTCGAGAAGGAAACACCATATATTTT. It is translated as CASSPQGRAREGNTIYF.

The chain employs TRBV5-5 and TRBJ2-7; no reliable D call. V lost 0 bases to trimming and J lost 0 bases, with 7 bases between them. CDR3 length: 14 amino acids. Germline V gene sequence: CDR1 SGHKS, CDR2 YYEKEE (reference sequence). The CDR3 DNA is TGTGCCAGCAGCTTGGGGGCAGACTCCTACGAGCAGTACTTC. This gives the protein CASSLGADSYEQYF.

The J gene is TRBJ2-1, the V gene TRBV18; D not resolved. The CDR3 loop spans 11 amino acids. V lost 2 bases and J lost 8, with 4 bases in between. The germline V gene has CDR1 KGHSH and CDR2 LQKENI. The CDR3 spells CASSPADEQFF. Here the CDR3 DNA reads TGTGCCAGCTCACCAGCGGATGAGCAGTTCTTC.

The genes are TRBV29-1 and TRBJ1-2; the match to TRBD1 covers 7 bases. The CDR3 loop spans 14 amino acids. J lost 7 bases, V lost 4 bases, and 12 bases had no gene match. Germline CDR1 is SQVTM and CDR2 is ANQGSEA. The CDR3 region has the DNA TGCAGCGTTGGTGGGGAGGGGGCTAGAAGTGGCTACACCTTC. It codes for CSVGGEGARSGYTF.

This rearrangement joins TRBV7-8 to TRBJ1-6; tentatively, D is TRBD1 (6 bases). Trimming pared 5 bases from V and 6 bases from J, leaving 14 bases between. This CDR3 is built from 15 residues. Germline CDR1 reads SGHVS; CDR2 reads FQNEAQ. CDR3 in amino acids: CASSPPRGRNSPLHF. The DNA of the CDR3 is TGTGCCAGCAGCCCACCTCGGGGGCGTAATTCACCCCTCCACTTT.

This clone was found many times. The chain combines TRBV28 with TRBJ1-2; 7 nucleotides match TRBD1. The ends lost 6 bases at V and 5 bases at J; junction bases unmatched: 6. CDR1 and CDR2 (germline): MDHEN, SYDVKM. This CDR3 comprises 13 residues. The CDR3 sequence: CASRTGQAYGYTF. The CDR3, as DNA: TGTGCCAGCAGAACCGGACAGGCTTATGGCTACACCTTC.

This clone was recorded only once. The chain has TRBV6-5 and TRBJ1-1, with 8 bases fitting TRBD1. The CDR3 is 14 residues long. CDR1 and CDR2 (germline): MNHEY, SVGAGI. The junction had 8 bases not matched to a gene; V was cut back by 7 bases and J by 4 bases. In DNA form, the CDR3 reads TGTGCCAGCACCCCAAACAGGGGGAGCACTGAAGCTTTCTTT. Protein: CASTPNRGSTEAFF.

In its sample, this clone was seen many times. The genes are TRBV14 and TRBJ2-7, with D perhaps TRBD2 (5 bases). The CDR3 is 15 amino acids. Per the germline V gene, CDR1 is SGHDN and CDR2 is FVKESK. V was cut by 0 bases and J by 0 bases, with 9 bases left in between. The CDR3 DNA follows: TGTGCCAGCAGCCAAGATTGGAGGAGCTCCTACGAGCAGTACTTC. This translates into CASSQDWRSSYEQYF.